The source of this TCR beta chain is a study of cytomegalovirus exposure and HLA in healthy donors. The PCR employed 60 Vbeta primers together with 13 Jbeta primers. Source study methods: In a later analysis, some 80 million unique TCR beta chains included roughly 11 million shared by two or more donors. Using immunoSEQ multiplex PCR, the repertoire was profiled, and TCRdb retains in-frame clones only, with some absent. The V and J calls and clone size are taken from that table; D and trimming were inferred from the DNA. The data hold around 120,000 clones, with around 74% observed a single time. Trimming left V 1 base short and J 3 bases short, with 9 bases between. CDR3 size: 14 residues. Germline V gives CDR1 KGHSH, CDR2 LQKENI.

The specimen sequenced was PBMCs. The chain has TRBV18 and TRBJ1-1; D perhaps matches TRBD1 (5 bases). The sequence was obtained from a woman aged 18-29 years in good health and CMV-seronegative. The CDR3 sequence is CASSPLTGDTEAFF. CDR3 DNA sequence: TGTGCCAGCTCACCACTTACGGGGGACACTGAAGCTTTCTTT.